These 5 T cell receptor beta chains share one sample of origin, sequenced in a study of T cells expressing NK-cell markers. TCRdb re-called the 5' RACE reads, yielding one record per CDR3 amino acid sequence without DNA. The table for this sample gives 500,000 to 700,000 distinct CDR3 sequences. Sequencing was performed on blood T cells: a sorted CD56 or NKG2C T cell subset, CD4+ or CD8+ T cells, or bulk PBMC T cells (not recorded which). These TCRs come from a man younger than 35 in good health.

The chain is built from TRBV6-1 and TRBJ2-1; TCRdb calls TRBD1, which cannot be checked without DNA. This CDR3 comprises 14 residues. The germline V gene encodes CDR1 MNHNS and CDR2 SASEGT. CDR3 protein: CASRVRYMGNEQFF.

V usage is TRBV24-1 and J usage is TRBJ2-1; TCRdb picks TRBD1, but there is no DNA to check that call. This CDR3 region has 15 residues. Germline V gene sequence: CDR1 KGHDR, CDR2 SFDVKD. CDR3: CATSDYGGRISEQFF.

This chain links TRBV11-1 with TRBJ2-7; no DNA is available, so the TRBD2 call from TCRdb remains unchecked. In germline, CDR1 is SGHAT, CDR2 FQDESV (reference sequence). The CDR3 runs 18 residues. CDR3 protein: CASSSSGTSGRGDYEQYF.

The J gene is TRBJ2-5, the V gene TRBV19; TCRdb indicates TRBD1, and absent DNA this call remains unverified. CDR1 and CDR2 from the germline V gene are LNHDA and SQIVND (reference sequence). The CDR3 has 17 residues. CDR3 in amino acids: CASSIGLRDRGKETQYF.

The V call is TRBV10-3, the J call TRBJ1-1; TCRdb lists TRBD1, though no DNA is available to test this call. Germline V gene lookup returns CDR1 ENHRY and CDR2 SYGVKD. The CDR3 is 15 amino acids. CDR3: CAISKSRTGGEKAFF.